A selection of T cell receptor beta chains follows, all from one sample in a study of blood T cells in healthy people across ages. TCRdb itself ran the 5' RACE reads through MiXCR, one entry per CDR3 protein. The sample lists about 1.8 million distinct CDR3 sequences; 49% were seen once. Sequencing input: blood. The receptors shown here come from a woman aged 35 to 49 in good health. The CDR3 runs from the conserved cysteine through the conserved F or W. A D gene is named only where the DNA matches it firmly. Rows may omit the clone size; those that give it use once, few, many or a size class.

v_call	clone_size	j_call	d_call	cdr3_aa	cdr3_nt
TRBV21-1	.	TRBJ2-7	.	CASTSPSYSGSRYEQYF	TGTGCCAGCACCAGCCCAAGTTACTCCGGTTCAAGATACGAGCAGTACTTC
TRBV5-1	few	TRBJ2-5	TRBD1	CASSFGQGLKETQYF	TGCGCCAGCAGCTTCGGACAGGGGCTGAAAGAGACCCAGTACTTC
TRBV24-1	.	TRBJ2-6	.	CATSDLQVGANVLTF	TGTGCCACCAGTGATTTGCAGGTCGGGGCCAACGTCCTGACTTTC
TRBV6-5	.	TRBJ1-2	TRBD1	CASSYITGGVVGYTF	TGTGCCAGCAGTTACATCACAGGGGGCGTTGTTGGCTACACCTTC
TRBV29-1	.	TRBJ2-1	.	CSVEGETLKSYNEQFF	TGCAGCGTTGAGGGGGAGACACTTAAGTCCTACAATGAGCAGTTCTTC
TRBV11-1	many	TRBJ2-1	TRBD1	CASSPDRAYNEQFF	TGTGCCAGCAGTCCGGACAGGGCCTACAATGAGCAGTTCTTC
TRBV7-2	.	TRBJ2-1	.	CASSLGRGGSEQFF	TGTGCCAGCAGCTTAGGCAGGGGAGGAAGTGAGCAGTTCTTC
TRBV10-3	few	TRBJ2-5	TRBD2	CAISESTSGGFQETQYF	TGTGCCATCAGTGAGTCGACTAGCGGGGGATTTCAAGAGACCCAGTACTTC
TRBV9	.	TRBJ1-1	.	CASSVDSRQGTEAFF	TGTGCCAGCAGCGTAGACAGTCGACAAGGCACTGAAGCTTTCTTT
TRBV29-1	.	TRBJ1-3	TRBD1	CSVVKTGSSGNTIYF	TGCAGCGTTGTAAAGACAGGGAGCTCTGGAAACACCATATATTTT
TRBV7-2	.	TRBJ2-1	TRBD2	CASSFRTSGFTYNEQFF	TGTGCCAGCAGCTTCAGGACTAGCGGGTTCACCTACAATGAGCAGTTCTTC
TRBV7-8	.	TRBJ2-3	.	CASSLDQSDTRYF	TGTGCCAGCAGCTTAGATCAATCAGATACGCGGTATTTT
TRBV4-3	many	TRBJ2-1	TRBD2	CASSQGSGGSYNEQFF	TGCGCCAGCAGCCAGGGGAGCGGGGGGTCCTACAATGAGCAGTTCTTC
TRBV9	few	TRBJ2-3	TRBD2	CASSVGGAGGPDDTQYF	TGTGCCAGCAGCGTGGGGGGAGCGGGGGGACCCGACGATACGCAGTATTTT
TRBV20-1	.	TRBJ1-6	TRBD1	CSAGDRWVDNSPLHF	TGCAGTGCTGGGGACAGATGGGTGGATAATTCACCCCTCCACTTT
TRBV4-1	few	TRBJ2-7	.	CASSQDPGSSYEQYF	TGCGCCAGCAGCCAAGACCCGGGGTCCTCCTACGAGCAGTACTTC
TRBV20-1	.	TRBJ2-5	TRBD2	CSARSGGAVTQYF	TGCAGTGCTAGAAGCGGGGGGGCCGTGACCCAGTACTTC
TRBV6-6	once	TRBJ2-1	TRBD2	CASRGGLAERSGNEQFF	TGTGCCAGCAGAGGGGGACTAGCGGAACGGTCAGGCAATGAGCAGTTCTTC
TRBV4-2	few	TRBJ2-7	TRBD1	CASSHLGQNYEQYF	TGTGCCAGCAGCCACCTGGGACAGAACTACGAGCAGTACTTC
TRBV10-3	.	TRBJ2-3	TRBD1	CAIGGGQGPTDTQYF	TGTGCCATCGGGGGCGGACAGGGGCCCACAGATACGCAGTATTTT
TRBV12-3/TRBV12-4	.	TRBJ2-7	.	CASSLVGGRYEQYF	TGTGCCAGCAGCCTCGTTGGGGGACGCTACGAGCAGTACTTC
TRBV20-1	.	TRBJ2-3	.	CSARVLAEGLMDTQYF	TGCAGTGCTAGAGTCTTAGCGGAGGGGCTTATGGATACGCAGTATTTT